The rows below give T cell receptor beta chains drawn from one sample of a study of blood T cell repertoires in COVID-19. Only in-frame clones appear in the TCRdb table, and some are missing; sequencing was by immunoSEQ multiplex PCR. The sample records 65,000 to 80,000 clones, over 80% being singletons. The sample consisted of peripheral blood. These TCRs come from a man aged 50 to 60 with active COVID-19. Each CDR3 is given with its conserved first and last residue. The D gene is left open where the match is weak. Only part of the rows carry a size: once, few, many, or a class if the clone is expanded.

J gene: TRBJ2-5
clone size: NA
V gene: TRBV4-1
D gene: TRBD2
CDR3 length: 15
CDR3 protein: CASSQTLSGGETQYF
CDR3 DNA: TGCGCCAGCAGCCAGACCCTTAGCGGGGGAGAGACCCAGTACTTC

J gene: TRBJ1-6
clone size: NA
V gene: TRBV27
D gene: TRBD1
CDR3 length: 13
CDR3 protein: CASSYTGGGPLHF
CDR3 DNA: TGTGCCAGCAGTTACACAGGGGGAGGACCCCTCCACTTT

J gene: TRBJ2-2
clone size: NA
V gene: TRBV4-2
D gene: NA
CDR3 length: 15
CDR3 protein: CASSPVNSNTGELFF
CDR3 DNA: TGTGCCAGCAGCCCGGTAAACTCGAACACCGGGGAGCTGTTTTTT

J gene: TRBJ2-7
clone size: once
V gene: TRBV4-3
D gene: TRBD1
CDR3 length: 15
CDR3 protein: CASSLTGGLSYEQYF
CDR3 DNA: TGCGCCAGCAGCTTAACAGGGGGGCTATCCTACGAGCAGTACTTC

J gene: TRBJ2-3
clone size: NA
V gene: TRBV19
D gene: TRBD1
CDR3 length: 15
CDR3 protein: CASTIGTGRDDTQYF
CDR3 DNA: TGTGCCAGTACTATAGGGACAGGGAGAGATGATACGCAGTATTTT

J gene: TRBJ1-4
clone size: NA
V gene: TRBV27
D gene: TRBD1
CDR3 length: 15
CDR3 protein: CASSRQGRENEKLFF
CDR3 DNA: TGTGCCAGCAGTCGACAGGGTAGGGAGAATGAAAAACTGTTTTTT

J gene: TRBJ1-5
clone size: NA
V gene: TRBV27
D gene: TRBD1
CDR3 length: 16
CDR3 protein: CASSPGQGYSNQPQHF
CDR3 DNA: TGTGCCAGCAGTCCCGGACAGGGCTATAGCAATCAGCCCCAGCATTTT

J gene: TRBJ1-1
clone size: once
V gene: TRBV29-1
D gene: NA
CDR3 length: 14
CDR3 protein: CSGDDRRRNTEAFF
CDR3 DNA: TGCAGCGGGGACGACAGGAGGAGGAACACTGAAGCTTTCTTT

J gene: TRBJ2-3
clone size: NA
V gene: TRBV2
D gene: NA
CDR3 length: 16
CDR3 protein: CASKRTVGGLTDTQYF
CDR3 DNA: TGTGCCAGCAAAAGGACAGTGGGTGGCTTAACAGATACGCAGTATTTT

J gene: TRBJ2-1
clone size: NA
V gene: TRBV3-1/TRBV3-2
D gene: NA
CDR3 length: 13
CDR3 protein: CASRSQAYNEQFF
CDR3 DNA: TGTGCCAGCAGGTCTCAGGCCTACAATGAGCAGTTCTTC

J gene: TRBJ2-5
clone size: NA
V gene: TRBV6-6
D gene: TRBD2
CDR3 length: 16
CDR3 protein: CASSSSLAGGPETQYF
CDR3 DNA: TGTGCCAGCAGTTCGTCACTAGCGGGAGGGCCGGAGACCCAGTACTTC

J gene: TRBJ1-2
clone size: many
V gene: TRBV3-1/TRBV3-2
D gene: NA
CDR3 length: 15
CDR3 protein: CASSYLGQGNYGYTF
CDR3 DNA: TGTGCCAGCAGCTACCTGGGGCAGGGAAACTATGGCTACACCTTC

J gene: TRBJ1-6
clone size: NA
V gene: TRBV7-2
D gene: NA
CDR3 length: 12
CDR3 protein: CASSFIHSPLHF
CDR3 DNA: TGTGCCAGCAGTTTTATTCATTCACCCCTCCACTTT

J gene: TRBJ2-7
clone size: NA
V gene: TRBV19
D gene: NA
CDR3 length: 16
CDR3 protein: CASSINGGPGSYEQYF
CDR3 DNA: TGTGCCAGTAGTATTAATGGCGGGCCAGGTTCCTACGAGCAGTACTTC

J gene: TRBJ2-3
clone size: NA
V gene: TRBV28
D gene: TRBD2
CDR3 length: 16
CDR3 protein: CASNRIAGGSTDTQYF
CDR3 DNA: TGTGCCAGCAACCGGATAGCGGGAGGGAGCACAGATACGCAGTATTTT

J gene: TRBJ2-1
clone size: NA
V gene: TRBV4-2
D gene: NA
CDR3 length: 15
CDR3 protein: CASSQEPGEYNEQFF
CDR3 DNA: TGTGCCAGCAGCCAAGAGCCGGGAGAGTACAATGAGCAGTTCTTC

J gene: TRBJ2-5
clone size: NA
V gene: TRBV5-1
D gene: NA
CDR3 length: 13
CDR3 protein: CASSQMTEQTQYF
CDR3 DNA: TGCGCCAGCAGCCAGATGACAGAGCAGACCCAGTACTTC

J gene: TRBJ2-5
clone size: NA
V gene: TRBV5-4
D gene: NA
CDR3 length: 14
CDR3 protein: CASRPGVPQETQYF
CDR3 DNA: TGTGCCAGCAGGCCCGGGGTCCCACAAGAGACCCAGTACTTC

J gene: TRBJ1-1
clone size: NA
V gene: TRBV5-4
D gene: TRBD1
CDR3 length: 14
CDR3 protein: CASSLQGTNTEAFF
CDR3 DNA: TGTGCCAGCAGCTTACAGGGGACTAACACTGAAGCTTTCTTT

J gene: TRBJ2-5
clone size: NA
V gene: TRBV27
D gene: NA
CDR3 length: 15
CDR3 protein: CASSLSSPSEETQYF
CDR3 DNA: TGTGCCAGCAGTTTATCATCCCCTTCCGAAGAGACCCAGTACTTC

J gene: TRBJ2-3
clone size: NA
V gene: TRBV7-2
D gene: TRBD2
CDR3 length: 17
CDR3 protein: CASSFPTGLAGEDTQYF
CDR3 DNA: TGTGCCAGCAGCTTCCCGACCGGACTAGCGGGAGAAGATACGCAGTATTTT

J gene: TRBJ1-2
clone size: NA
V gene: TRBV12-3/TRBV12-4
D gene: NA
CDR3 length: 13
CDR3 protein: CASSLRRSDGYTF
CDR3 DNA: TGTGCCAGTAGTTTACGTCGTTCGGATGGCTACACCTTC

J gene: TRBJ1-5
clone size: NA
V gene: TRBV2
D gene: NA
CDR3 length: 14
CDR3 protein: CASSLQGALEWVHF
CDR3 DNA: TGTGCCAGCAGTTTACAGGGTGCCCTGGAATGGGTGCATTTT

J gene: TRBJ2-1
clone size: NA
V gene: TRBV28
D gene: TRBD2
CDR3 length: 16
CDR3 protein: CASSLLAGGNYNEQFF
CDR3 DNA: TGTGCCAGCAGTCTACTAGCGGGAGGGAACTACAATGAGCAGTTCTTC

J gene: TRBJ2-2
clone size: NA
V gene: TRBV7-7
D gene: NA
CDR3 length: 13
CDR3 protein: CASTPGNTGELFF
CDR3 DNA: TGTGCCAGCACTCCCGGGAACACCGGGGAGCTGTTTTTT

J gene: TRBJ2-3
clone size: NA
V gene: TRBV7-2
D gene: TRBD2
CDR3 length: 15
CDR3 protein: CASSLGGRAPDTQYF
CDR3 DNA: TGTGCCAGCAGCTTAGGCGGGAGGGCCCCAGATACGCAGTATTTT

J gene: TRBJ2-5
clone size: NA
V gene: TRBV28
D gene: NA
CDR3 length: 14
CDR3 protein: CASSLGAVQETQYF
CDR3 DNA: TGTGCCAGCAGTCTAGGGGCAGTCCAAGAGACCCAGTACTTC

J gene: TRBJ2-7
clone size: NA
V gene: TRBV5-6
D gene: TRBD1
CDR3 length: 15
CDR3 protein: CASSLVGQATYEQYF
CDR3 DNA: TGTGCCAGCAGCTTGGTAGGACAGGCTACCTACGAGCAGTACTTC

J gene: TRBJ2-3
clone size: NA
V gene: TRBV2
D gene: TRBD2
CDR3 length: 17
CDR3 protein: CASSEALAGGRTDTQYF
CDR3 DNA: TGTGCCAGCAGTGAAGCGCTAGCGGGAGGGAGGACAGATACGCAGTATTTT

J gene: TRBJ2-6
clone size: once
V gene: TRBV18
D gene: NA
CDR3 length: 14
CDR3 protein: CASWRDSGANVLTF
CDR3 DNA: TGTGCCAGTTGGAGAGACTCTGGGGCCAACGTCCTGACTTTC

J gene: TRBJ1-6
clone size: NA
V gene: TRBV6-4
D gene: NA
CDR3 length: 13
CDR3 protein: CASSEGANSPLHF
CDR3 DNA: TGTGCCAGCAGTGAGGGGGCAAATTCACCCCTCCACTTT

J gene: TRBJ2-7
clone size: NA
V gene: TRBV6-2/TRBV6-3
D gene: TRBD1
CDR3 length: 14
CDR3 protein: CASSYRTGSYEQYF
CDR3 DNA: TGTGCCAGCAGTTACCGGACAGGGTCCTACGAGCAGTACTTC

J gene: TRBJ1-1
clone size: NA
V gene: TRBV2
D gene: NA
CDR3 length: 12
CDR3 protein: CASKYRNTEAFF
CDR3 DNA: TGTGCCAGCAAGTACAGGAACACTGAAGCTTTCTTT

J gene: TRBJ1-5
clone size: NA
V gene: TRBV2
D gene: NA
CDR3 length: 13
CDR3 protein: CASKGQFNQPQHF
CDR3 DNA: TGTGCCAGTAAAGGACAGTTTAATCAGCCCCAGCATTTT

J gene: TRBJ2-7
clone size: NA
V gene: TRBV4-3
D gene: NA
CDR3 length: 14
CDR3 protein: CASSQFQGTYEQYF
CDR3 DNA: TGCGCCAGCAGCCAATTTCAGGGGACCTACGAGCAGTACTTC

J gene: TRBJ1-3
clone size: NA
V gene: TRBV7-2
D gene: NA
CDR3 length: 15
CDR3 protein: CASSLIRVPGNTIYF
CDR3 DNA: TGTGCCAGCAGCTTAATCCGGGTCCCTGGAAACACCATATATTTT

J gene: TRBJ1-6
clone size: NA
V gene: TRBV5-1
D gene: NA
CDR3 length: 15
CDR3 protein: CASSKQEKVNSPLHF
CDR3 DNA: TGCGCCAGCAGCAAACAGGAGAAGGTTAATTCACCCCTCCACTTT

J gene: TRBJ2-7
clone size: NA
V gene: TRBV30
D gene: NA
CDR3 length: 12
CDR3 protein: CAWSQGGYEQYF
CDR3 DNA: TGTGCCTGGAGTCAAGGAGGGTACGAGCAGTACTTC

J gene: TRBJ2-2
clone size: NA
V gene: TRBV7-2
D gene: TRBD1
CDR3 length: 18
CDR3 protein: CASSQRTGSVWGTGELFF
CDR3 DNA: TGTGCCAGCAGCCAAAGGACAGGTTCCGTTTGGGGGACCGGGGAGCTGTTTTTT

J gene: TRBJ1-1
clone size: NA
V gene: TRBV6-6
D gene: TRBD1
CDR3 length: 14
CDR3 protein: CASITGQGSTEAFF
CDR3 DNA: TGTGCCAGCATCACGGGACAGGGGTCCACTGAAGCTTTCTTT

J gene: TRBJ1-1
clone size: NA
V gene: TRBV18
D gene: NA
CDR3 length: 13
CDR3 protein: CASSPLRDTEAFF
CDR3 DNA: TGTGCCAGCTCACCACTGAGGGACACTGAAGCTTTCTTT

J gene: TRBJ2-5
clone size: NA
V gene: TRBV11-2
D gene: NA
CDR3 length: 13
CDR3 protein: CASSSTGTETQYF
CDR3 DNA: TGTGCCAGCAGCTCTACAGGGACAGAGACCCAGTACTTC